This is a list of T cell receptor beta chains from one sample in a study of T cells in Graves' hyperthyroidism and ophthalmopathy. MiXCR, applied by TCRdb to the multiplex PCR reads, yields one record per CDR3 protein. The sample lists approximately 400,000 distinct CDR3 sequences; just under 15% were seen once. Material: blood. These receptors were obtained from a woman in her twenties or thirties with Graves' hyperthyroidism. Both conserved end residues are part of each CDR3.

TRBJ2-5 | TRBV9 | CASSLSSGKFETQYF
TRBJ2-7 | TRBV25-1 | CASSPLGGEADREQYF
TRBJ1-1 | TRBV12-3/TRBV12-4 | CASRGQGGSTEAFF
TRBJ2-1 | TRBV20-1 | CSASLASPRHNEQFF
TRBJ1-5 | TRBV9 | CASSPRGDSNQPQHF
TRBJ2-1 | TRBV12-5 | CASGTGTTYNEQFF
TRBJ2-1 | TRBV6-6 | CASSYFGRGNEQFF
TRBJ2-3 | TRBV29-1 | CSVEQGVRTDTQYF
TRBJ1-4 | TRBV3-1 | CASSAGQGNNEKLFF
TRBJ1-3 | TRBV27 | CASSPAGSGNTIYF
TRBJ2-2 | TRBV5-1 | CASSLDPGHTNTGELFF
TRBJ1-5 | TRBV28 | CASGALGQGGQPQHF
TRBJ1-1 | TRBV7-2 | CASSLQGVNTEAFF
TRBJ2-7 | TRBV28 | CASSFQVSEQYF
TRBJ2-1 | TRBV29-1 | CSVNPTDEQFF
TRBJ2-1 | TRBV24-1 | CATRLPYVRGNEQFF
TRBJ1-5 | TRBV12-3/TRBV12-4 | CASILGQGNQPQHF
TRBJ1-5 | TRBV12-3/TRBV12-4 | CASNTDDRVLQPQHF
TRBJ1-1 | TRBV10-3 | CATAGQGNTEAFF
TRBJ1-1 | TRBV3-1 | CASSPRGAAEAFF
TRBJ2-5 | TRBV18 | CASSPPDRVQETQYF
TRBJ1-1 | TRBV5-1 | CASSLDWPQTSEAFF
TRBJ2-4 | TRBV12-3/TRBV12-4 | CASSLGVPSDENIQYF
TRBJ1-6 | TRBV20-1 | CSARGGSSYNSPLHF
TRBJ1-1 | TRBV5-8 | CASSLADSLNTEAFF
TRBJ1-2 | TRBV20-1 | CSARGRGRTGKIVELNYGYTF
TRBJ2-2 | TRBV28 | CASTEGYTGELFF
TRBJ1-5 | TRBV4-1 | CASSQDRAPGTNSNQPQHF
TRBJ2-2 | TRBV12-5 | CASGLGPHTGELVF
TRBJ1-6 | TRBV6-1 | CASSKTSLRDSSSPLHF
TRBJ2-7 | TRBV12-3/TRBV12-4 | CASSPLLAGASEQYF
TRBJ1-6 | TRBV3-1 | CASSLTSGGSPLHF
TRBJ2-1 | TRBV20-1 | CSAASWEGASGTYNEQFF
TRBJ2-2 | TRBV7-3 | CASSSLRGPNTGELFF
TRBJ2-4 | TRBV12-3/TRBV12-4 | CASSCSEILAKNIQYF
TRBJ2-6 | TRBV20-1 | CSARRRGRFTGANVLTF